This T cell receptor (beta chain) is drawn from a study of T cell repertoires in cytomegalovirus infection. MiXCR, applied by TCRdb to the reads, yields one record per CDR3 protein. The table lists under 600,000 distinct CDR3 sequences, 16% of them singletons, with roughly a quarter in the top ten. Broader study findings: Dominating the ex vivo response were TCR beta clonotypes that were CMV-specific and HLA-C-restricted. Accumulated public TCR beta family frequency recognized individuals carrying CMV together with the relevant HLA.

Notes on this clonotype: The antigen is undetermined.

This CDR3 spans 13 amino acids. After removal of 6 bases from V and 5 bases from J, the junction contained 9 bases not matched to a gene. Germline V gene sequence: CDR1 SQVTM, CDR2 ANQGSEA. This clonotype originated in a human donor in good health (CMV status not recorded). Some clones in this sample may be carry-over from other donors' samples. This sequence joins TRBV29-1 and TRBJ2-5, with 7 nucleotides matching TRBD1. What was sequenced was CD8+ T cells from PBMCs. The CDR3 is CSVHRTGSETQYF. The CDR3 region has the DNA TGCAGCGTCCACCGGACAGGTTCGGAGACCCAGTACTTC.